This TCR beta chain was profiled in a study of T cells expressing NK-cell markers. About the study: Researchers got TCR beta repertoires out of sorted CD3+CD56+NKG2C+, CD3+CD56+NKG2C- and CD3+CD56-NKG2C+ T cells. Findings of the study overall: The study left the HCMV specificity of expanded NKG2C+ T cell clones unresolved.

Germline-derived CDR1 and CDR2 are SQVTM and ANQGSEA. The CDR3 runs to 11 residues. A remark on this clonotype: Antigen unknown.

The authors made TCR beta cDNA libraries by 5'RACE template switching. This switching added a universal primer site and UMIs. Using the 5' RACE reads, TCRdb records one entry per CDR3 protein without DNA. The sample data list some 600,000 distinct CDR3 sequences. This receptor was identified in a man aged 18 to 29 in good health. The chain recombines TRBV29-1 with TRBJ1-1. The specimen was blood T cells: a sorted CD56 or NKG2C T cell subset, CD4+ or CD8+ T cells, or bulk PBMC T cells (not recorded which). The CDR3 region is CSVDTLDEAFF. Supplemented by reference TRBV29-1 and TRBJ1-1, the full variable domain reads SAVISQKPSRDICQRGTSLTIQCQVDSQVTMMFWYRQQPGQSLTLIATANQGSEATYESGFVIDKFPISRPNLTFSTLTVSNMSPEDSSIYLCSVDTLDEAFFGQGTRLTVV.